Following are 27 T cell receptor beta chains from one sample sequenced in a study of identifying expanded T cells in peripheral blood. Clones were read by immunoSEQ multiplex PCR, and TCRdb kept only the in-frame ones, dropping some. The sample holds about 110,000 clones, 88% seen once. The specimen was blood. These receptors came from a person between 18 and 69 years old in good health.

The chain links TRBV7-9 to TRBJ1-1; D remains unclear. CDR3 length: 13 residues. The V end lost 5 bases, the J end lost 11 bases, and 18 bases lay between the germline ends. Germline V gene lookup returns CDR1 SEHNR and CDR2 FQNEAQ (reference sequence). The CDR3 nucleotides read TGTGCCAGCAGCCGGTTACTATCCGAAGAGGCTTTCTTT. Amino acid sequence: CASSRLLSEEAFF.

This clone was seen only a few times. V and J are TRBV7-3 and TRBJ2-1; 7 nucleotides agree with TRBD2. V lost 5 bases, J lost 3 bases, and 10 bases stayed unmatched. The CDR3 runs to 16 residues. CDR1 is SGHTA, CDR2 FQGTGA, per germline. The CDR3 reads CASSNFGGGYYNEQFF. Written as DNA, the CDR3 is TGTGCCAGCAGCAACTTTGGCGGGGGATACTACAATGAGCAGTTCTTC. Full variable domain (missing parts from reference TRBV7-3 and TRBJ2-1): GAGVSQTPSNKVTEKGKYVELRCDPISGHTALYWYRQSLGQGPEFLIYFQGTGAADDSGLPNDRFFAVRPEGSVSTLKIQRTERGDSAVYLCASSNFGGGYYNEQFFGPGTRLTVL.

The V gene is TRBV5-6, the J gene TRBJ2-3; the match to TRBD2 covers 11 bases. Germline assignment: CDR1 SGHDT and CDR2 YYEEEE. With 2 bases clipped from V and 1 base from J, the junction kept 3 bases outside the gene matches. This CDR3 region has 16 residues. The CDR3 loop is CASSFIAGGGTDTQYF. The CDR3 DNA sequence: TGTGCCAGCAGCTTCATAGCGGGGGGGGGCACAGATACGCAGTATTTT.

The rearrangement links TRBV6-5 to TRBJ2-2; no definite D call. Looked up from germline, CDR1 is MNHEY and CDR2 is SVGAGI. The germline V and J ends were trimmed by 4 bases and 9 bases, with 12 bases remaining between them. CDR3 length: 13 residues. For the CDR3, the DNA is TGTGCCAGCAGTTCCCAGTTCCCCCGGGAGCTGTTTTTT. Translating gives CASSSQFPRELFF.

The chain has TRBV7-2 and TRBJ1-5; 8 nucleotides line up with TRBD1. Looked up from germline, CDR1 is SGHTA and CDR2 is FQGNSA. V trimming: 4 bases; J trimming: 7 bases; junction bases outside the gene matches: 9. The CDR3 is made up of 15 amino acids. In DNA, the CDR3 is TGTGCCAGCAGCTATATCCCAGGGGGCGGGCAGCCCCAGCATTTT. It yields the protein CASSYIPGGGQPQHF.

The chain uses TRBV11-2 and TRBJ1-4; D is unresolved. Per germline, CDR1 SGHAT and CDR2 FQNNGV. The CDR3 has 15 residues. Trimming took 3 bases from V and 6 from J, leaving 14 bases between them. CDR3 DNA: TGTGCCAGCAGCTTTCCCCAGGCCGCGGATGAAAAACTGTTTTTT. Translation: CASSFPQAADEKLFF.

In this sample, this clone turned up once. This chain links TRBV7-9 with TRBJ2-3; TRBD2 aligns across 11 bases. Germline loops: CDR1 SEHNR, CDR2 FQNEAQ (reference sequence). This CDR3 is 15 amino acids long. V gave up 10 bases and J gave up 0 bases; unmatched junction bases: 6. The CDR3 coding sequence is TGTGCCACCTCGCCTAGCGGGAGGAGCACAGATACGCAGTATTTT. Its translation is CATSPSGRSTDTQYF.

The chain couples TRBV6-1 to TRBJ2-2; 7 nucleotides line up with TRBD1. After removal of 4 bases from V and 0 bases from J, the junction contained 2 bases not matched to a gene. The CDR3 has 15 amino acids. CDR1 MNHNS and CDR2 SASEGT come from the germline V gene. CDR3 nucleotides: TGTGCCAGCAGTGTTGGGACAGCGAACACCGGGGAGCTGTTTTTT. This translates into CASSVGTANTGELFF.

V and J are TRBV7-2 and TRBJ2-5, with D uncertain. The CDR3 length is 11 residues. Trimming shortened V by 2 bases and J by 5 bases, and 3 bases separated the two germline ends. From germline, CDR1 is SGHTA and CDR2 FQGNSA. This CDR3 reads CASSLMETQYF. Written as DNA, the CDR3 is TGTGCCAGCAGCTTAATGGAGACCCAGTACTTC.

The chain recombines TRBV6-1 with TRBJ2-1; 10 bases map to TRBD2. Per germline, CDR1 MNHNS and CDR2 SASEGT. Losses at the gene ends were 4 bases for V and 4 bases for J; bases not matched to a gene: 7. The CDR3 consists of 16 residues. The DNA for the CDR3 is TGTGCCAGCAGTGTCCCTTCTAGCGGGGGATACAATGAGCAGTTCTTC. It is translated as CASSVPSSGGYNEQFF.

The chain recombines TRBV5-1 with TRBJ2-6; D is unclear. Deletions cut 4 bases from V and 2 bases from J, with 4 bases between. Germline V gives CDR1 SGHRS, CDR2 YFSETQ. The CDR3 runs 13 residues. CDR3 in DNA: TGCGCCAGCAGCCCGGCTGGGGCCAACGTCCTGACTTTC. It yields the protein CASSPAGANVLTF.

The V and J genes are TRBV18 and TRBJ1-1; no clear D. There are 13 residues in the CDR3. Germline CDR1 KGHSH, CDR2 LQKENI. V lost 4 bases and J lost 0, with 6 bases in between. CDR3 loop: CASSQGLNTEAFF. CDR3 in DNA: TGTGCCAGCTCACAGGGTTTGAACACTGAAGCTTTCTTT.

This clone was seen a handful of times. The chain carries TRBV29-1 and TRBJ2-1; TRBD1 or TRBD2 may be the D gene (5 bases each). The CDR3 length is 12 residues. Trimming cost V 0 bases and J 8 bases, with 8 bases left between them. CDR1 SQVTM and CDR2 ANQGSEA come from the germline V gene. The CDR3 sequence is CSVEDVGDEQFF. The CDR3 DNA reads TGCAGCGTTGAAGACGTGGGGGATGAGCAGTTCTTC.

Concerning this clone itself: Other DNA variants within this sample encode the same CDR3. CDR3 DNA: TGCGCCAGCAGCTTGGTTGGGGGTCAGCCCCAGCATTTT. Its translation: CASSLVGGQPQHF. The chain recombines TRBV5-1 with TRBJ1-5; maybe TRBD1 (5 bases). Germline assignment: CDR1 SGHRS and CDR2 YFSETQ. This CDR3 region has 13 residues. V was clipped by 0 bases and J by 6 bases, with 7 bases between them. Combining the CDR3 with reference TRBV5-1 and TRBJ1-5 gives the whole variable domain KAGVTQTPRYLIKTRGQQVTLSCSPISGHRSVSWYQQTPGQGLQFLFEYFSETQRNKGNFPGRFSGRQFSNSRSEMNVSTLELGDSALYLCASSLVGGQPQHFGDGTRLSIL.

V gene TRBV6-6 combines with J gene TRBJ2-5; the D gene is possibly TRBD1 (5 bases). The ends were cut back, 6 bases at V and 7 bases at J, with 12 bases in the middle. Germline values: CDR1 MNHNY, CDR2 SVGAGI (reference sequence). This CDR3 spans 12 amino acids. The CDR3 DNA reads TGTGCCAGCAGGCCAGGGATGGGGACCCAGTACTTC. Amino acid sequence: CASRPGMGTQYF.

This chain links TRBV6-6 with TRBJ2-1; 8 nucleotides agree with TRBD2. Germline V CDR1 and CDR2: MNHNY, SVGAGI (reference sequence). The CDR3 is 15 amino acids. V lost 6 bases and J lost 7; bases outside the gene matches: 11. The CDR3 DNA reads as TGTGCCAGCAGCCCGACTAGCGCCACTCTAAATGAGCAGTTCTTC. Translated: CASSPTSATLNEQFF.

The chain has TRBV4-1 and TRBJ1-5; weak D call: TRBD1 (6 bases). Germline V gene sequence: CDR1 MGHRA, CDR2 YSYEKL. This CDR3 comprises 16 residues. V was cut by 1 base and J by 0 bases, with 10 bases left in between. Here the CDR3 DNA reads TGCGCCAGCAGCCAAGTGGGACACGATAGCAATCAGCCCCAGCATTTT. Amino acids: CASSQVGHDSNQPQHF.

CDR3 coding DNA: TGTGCCAGCAGTTACCTAGGGATCCGAAACACCATATATTTT. Translated: CASSYLGIRNTIYF. The chain links TRBV6-5 to TRBJ1-3; D uncertain. V was shortened by 2 bases and J by 5 bases, with 10 bases between the two germline ends. The CDR3 consists of 14 residues. Germline CDR1 reads MNHEY; CDR2 reads SVGAGI.

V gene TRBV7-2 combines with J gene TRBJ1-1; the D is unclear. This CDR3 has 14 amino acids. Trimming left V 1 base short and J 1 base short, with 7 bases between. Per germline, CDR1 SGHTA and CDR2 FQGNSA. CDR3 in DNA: TGTGCCAGCAGCTTAGGTCTGCAGAACACTGAAGCTTTCTTT. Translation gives CASSLGLQNTEAFF. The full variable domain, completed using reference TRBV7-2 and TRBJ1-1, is GAGVSQSPSNKVTEKGKDVELRCDPISGHTALYWYRQSLGQGLEFLIYFQGNSAPDKSGLPSDRFSAERTGGSVSTLTIQRTQQEDSAVYLCASSLGLQNTEAFFGQGTRLTVV.

The DNA for the CDR3 is TGCGCCAGCAGCAGGGGGACGGATAAGAACACTGAAGCTTTCTTT. Protein: CASSRGTDKNTEAFF. This chain links TRBV5-1 with TRBJ1-1; perhaps TRBD1 as D (6 bases). This CDR3 has 15 amino acids. Germline loops: CDR1 SGHRS, CDR2 YFSETQ. V dropped 4 bases and J dropped 1 base, with 14 bases sitting between them.

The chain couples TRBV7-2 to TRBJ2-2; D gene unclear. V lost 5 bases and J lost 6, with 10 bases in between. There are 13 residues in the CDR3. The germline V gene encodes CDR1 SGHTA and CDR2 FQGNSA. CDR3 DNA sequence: TGTGCCAGCAGCCTCCTCATGGCCGGGGAGCTGTTTTTT. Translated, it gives CASSLLMAGELFF.

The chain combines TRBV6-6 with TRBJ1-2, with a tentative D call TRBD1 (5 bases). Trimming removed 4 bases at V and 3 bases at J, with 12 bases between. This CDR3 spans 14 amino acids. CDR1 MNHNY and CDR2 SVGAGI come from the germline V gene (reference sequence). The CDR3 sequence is CASSSVGPDYGYTF. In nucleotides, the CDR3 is TGTGCCAGCAGTTCTGTGGGACCAGACTATGGCTACACCTTC.

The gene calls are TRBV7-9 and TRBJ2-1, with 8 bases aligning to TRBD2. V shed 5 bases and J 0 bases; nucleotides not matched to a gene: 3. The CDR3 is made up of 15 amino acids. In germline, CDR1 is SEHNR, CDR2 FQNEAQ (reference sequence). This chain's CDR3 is CASSPSGSSYNEQFF. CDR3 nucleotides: TGTGCCAGCAGCCCAAGCGGGAGCTCCTACAATGAGCAGTTCTTC. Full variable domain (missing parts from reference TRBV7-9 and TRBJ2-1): DTGVSQNPRHKITKRGQNVTFRCDPISEHNRLYWYRQTLGQGPEFLTYFQNEAQLEKSRLLSDRFSAERPKGSFSTLEIQRTEQGDSAMYLCASSPSGSSYNEQFFGPGTRLTVL.

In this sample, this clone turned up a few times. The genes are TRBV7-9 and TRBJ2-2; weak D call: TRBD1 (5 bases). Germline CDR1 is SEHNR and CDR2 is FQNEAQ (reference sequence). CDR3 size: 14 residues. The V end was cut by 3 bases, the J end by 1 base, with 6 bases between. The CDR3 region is CASSFDRNTGELFF. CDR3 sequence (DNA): TGTGCCAGCAGCTTTGACAGGAACACCGGGGAGCTGTTTTTT.

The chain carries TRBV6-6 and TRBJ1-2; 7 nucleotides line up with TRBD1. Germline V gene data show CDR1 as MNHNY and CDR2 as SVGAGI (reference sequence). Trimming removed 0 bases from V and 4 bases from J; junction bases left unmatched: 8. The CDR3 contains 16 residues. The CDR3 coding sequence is TGTGCCAGCAGTTACTCTAATCCCGGGGACAGCTATGGCTACACCTTC. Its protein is CASSYSNPGDSYGYTF.

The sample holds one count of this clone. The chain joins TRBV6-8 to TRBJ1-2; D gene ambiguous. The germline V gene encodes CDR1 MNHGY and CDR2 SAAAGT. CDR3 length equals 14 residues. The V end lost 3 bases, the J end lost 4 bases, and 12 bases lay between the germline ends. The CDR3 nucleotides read TGTGCCAGCAGTTATGGAGGAAGACCCTATGGCTACACCTTC. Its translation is CASSYGGRPYGYTF.

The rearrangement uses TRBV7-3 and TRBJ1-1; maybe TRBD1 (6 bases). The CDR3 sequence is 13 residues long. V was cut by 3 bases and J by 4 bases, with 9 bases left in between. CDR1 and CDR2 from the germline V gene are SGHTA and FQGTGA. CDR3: CASSFQGSTEAFF. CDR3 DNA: TGTGCCAGCAGCTTCCAGGGGAGCACTGAAGCTTTCTTT.